Sequencing of this T cell receptor beta chain was carried out in a study of cytomegalovirus exposure and HLA in healthy donors. Study overall: In an early release, HLA-typed donors contributed 77 million or so unique TCR sequences. Study outcomes and limitations: Earlier analysis looked at TCR beta V segments, and most were productive about 87% or about 30% of the time. Per published accounts, TCR beta sequences correctly predicted the HLA-A and HLA-B alleles of most subjects.

Only a few counts were recorded for this clone. As yet, its antigen is unknown. A multiplex PCR was run with 60 Vbeta primers and 13 Jbeta primers. TCRdb keeps only in-frame clones here, not all; method: immunoSEQ multiplex PCR. The table shows 100,000 or so clones, with around 80% occurring only once. The CDR3 sequence is 16 residues long. V shed 4 bases, J shed 5 bases, and the junction held 7 bases outside the gene matches. The germline V gene has CDR1 MDHEN and CDR2 SYDVKM. Sequenced input: PBMCs. This TCR was sampled from a woman in her 40s in good health and CMV-seronegative. This chain uses TRBV28 with TRBJ1-4, with TRBD1 matching 10 bases. The CDR3 protein is CASSYLPGQGNEKLFF. CDR3 sequence (DNA): TGTGCCAGCAGTTATCTTCCGGGACAGGGGAATGAAAAACTGTTTTTT. Filled out from reference TRBV28 and TRBJ1-4, the complete variable domain reads DVKVTQSSRYLVKRTGEKVFLECVQDMDHENMFWYRQDPGLGLRLIYFSYDVKMKEKGDIPEGYSVSREKKERFSLILESASTNQTSMYLCASSYLPGQGNEKLFFGSGTQLSVL.